These 6 T cell receptor beta chains share one sample of origin, sequenced in a study of CD8 T cells in ankylosing spondylitis. Study-wide results and limits: Ankylosing spondylitis blood seemed to carry a telltale TCR beta motif made of about 8 highly homologous variants.

MiXCR was run by TCRdb on the 5' RACE reads, yielding one entry per CDR3 protein. The sample lists roughly 440,000 distinct CDR3 sequences, roughly 15% seen once, with under 1.2% in the top ten. What these receptors recognize is not known. Sequenced input: blood, either unsorted or a sorted T cell fraction (not recorded which). These receptors came from a male donor with ankylosing spondylitis.

This clonotype was detected only a few times. The chain employs TRBV12-3 or TRBV12-4 and TRBJ2-3; 11 bases line up with TRBD2. J gave up 3 bases and V 7 bases, and 6 bases lay outside the gene matches. The CDR3 loop spans 15 amino acids. The CDR3 region is CASTLAGGQTDTQYF. The CDR3 bases are TGTGCCAGCACCCTAGCGGGGGGACAAACAGATACGCAGTATTTT.

In this sample, this clonotype turned up a few times. The rearrangement joins TRBV20-1 to TRBJ2-1, with 8 bases aligning to TRBD2. This CDR3 has 14 amino acids. From germline, CDR1 is DFQATT and CDR2 SNEGSKA (reference sequence). Trimming cost V 6 bases and J 3 bases; bases outside gene matches: 7. The CDR3 sequence: CSARTSSHYNEQFF. DNA of the CDR3: TGCAGTGCCCGGACTAGCAGCCACTACAATGAGCAGTTCTTC.

This clonotype was observed at least ten times. The chain employs TRBV7-9 and TRBJ2-7, with D uncertain. Trimming removed 8 bases from V and 5 bases from J, with 10 bases in between. In germline, CDR1 is SEHNR, CDR2 FQNEAQ (reference sequence). This CDR3 comprises 11 residues. Written as DNA, the CDR3 is TGTGCCAGCTCGACGAACCACGAGCAGTACTTC. Translating gives CASSTNHEQYF. Full variable domain (outside the CDR3, taken from reference TRBV7-9 and TRBJ2-7): DTGVSQNPRHKITKRGQNVTFRCDPISEHNRLYWYRQTLGQGPEFLTYFQNEAQLEKSRLLSDRFSAERPKGSFSTLEIQRTEQGDSAMYLCASSTNHEQYFGPGTRLTVT.

This clonotype was counted between two and nine times. This chain connects TRBV28 to TRBJ1-2; a possible D gene is TRBD1 (5 bases). Germline V lookup: CDR1 MDHEN, CDR2 SYDVKM. The ends were cut back, 2 bases at V and 8 bases at J, with 15 bases in the middle. The CDR3 has 14 residues. CDR3: CASSLNSPGDGYTF. In DNA form, the CDR3 reads TGTGCCAGCAGTTTAAACAGTCCCGGGGACGGCTACACCTTC.

This clonotype was picked up a small number of times. The chain combines TRBV18 with TRBJ1-5, with D unresolved. Germline lookup yields CDR1 KGHSH and CDR2 LQKENI. V was shortened by 0 bases and J by 4 bases, with 13 bases between the two germline ends. This CDR3 has 16 residues. The CDR3 DNA reads TGTGCCAGCTCACCACCCGGTGCGGCAATTAATCAGCCCCAGCATTTT. Its translation: CASSPPGAAINQPQHF.

This clonotype was seen more than once but under ten times. The J gene is TRBJ2-2, the V gene TRBV7-2, with D unresolved. The V gene lost 5 bases and the J gene lost 7 bases, with 14 bases spanning the gap. Germline CDR1 and CDR2: SGHTA and FQGNSA. CDR3 size: 14 residues. The CDR3, as DNA: TGTGCCAGCAGCCAGACAACTTGGGGCGGGGAGCTGTTTTTT. Translation gives CASSQTTWGGELFF.